The 11 T cell receptor beta chains given below trace back to one sample, sequenced in a study of cytomegalovirus exposure and HLA in healthy donors. This table comes from immunoSEQ multiplex PCR, and its TCRdb copy is limited to in-frame clones, with some not included. The sample has a few hundred thousand clones, 80% to 95% seen once. Sequenced sample: PBMCs. The receptors originated from a woman between 18 and 30 years old in good health and CMV-seronegative.

The CDR3 coding sequence is TGTGCCAGCAGCTTAGCGGGAGGGCCAGGAGGGGAGCTGTTTTTT. Encoded protein: CASSLAGGPGGELFF. The chain employs TRBV7-2 and TRBJ2-2; TRBD2 matches at 7 bases. Trimming at V came to 0 bases and at J to 8 bases, leaving 6 bases not matched to a gene. The CDR3 covers 15 residues. From germline, CDR1 is SGHTA and CDR2 FQGNSA.

The rearrangement uses TRBV10-3 and TRBJ2-2; 7 bases map to TRBD2. Germline-derived CDR1 and CDR2 are ENHRY and SYGVKD. This CDR3 region has 17 residues. With 2 bases clipped from V and 5 bases from J, the junction kept 11 bases outside the gene matches. CDR3 residues: CAISEPTKRDGTGELFF. CDR3 coding DNA: TGTGCCATCAGTGAGCCTACTAAGCGGGATGGTACCGGGGAGCTGTTTTTT.

The chain uses TRBV7-9 and TRBJ2-1, with 7 bases matching TRBD1. V was pared by 3 bases and J by 7 bases, with 9 bases of the junction left unmatched. The length of the CDR3 is 15 residues. From germline, CDR1 is SEHNR and CDR2 FQNEAQ (reference sequence). This CDR3 reads CASSLARDSLNEQFF. The CDR3 coding sequence is TGTGCCAGCAGCTTGGCCCGGGACAGCCTAAATGAGCAGTTCTTC.

The rearrangement joins TRBV6-4 to TRBJ2-1; 7 nucleotides line up with TRBD1. The V segment lost 3 bases and the J segment 10 bases; nucleotides outside the gene matches: 18. Germline-derived CDR1 and CDR2 are MRHNA and SNTAGT. The CDR3 spans 17 residues. The CDR3 nucleotides are TGTGCCAGCAGTGAGGACGCTCGACAGGGACCCCCTGTGGAGCAGTTCTTC. Residues: CASSEDARQGPPVEQFF.

This rearrangement joins TRBV18 to TRBJ2-2; 9 bases agree with TRBD1. V gave up 0 bases and J gave up 4 bases; unmatched junction bases: 3. This CDR3 is built from 16 residues. Per the germline V gene, CDR1 is KGHSH and CDR2 is LQKENI. CDR3: CASSPPGTGLTGELFF. CDR3 coding DNA: TGTGCCAGCTCACCACCCGGGACAGGGCTCACCGGGGAGCTGTTTTTT. The full variable domain, in which reference TRBV18 and TRBJ2-2 provide the parts outside the CDR3, is NAGVMQNPRHLVRRRGQEARLRCSPMKGHSHVYWYRQLPEEGLKFMVYLQKENIIDESGMPKERFSAEFPKEGPSILRIQQVVRGDSAAYFCASSPPGTGLTGELFFGEGSRLTVL.

The chain couples TRBV11-2 to TRBJ2-1; no clear D. The germline V and J ends were trimmed by 0 bases and 8 bases, with 8 bases remaining between them. CDR3 length: 13 residues. Germline CDR1 reads SGHAT; CDR2 reads FQNNGV. The CDR3 nucleotides are TGTGCCAGCAGCTTAGAGGCATTATATGAGCAGTTCTTC. It yields the protein CASSLEALYEQFF.

This clone was counted only a few times. The chain employs TRBV7-8 and TRBJ1-5; D gene uncertain. This CDR3 is 16 amino acids long. Germline V gene sequence: CDR1 SGHVS, CDR2 FQNEAQ. V was clipped by 5 bases and J by 6 bases, with 20 bases between them. The chain's CDR3 is CASSLTGPETGQPQHF. The CDR3, as DNA: TGTGCCAGCAGCCTAACTGGGCCAGAAACCGGTCAGCCCCAGCATTTT.

The chain joins TRBV6-4 to TRBJ2-7; TRBD1 agrees at 8 bases. CDR1 MRHNA and CDR2 SNTAGT come from the germline V gene. Trimming cost V 4 bases and J 3 bases; bases outside gene matches: 8. The CDR3 consists of 15 residues. CDR3: CASSVSQGGDYEQYF. CDR3 in DNA: TGTGCCAGCAGTGTATCACAGGGGGGAGACTACGAGCAGTACTTC.

The gene calls are TRBV6-5 and TRBJ2-1, with 10 bases matching TRBD2. CDR1 MNHEY and CDR2 SVGAGI come from the germline V gene. This CDR3 region has 15 residues. J gave up 9 bases and V 3 bases, and 8 bases lay outside the gene matches. The CDR3 reads CASSYGLAGEGEQFF. Written as DNA, the CDR3 is TGTGCCAGCAGTTATGGTCTAGCGGGAGAGGGTGAGCAGTTCTTC.

The chain links TRBV28 to TRBJ1-1; the match to TRBD1 covers 8 bases. V lost 5 bases to trimming and J lost 4 bases; unmatched junction nucleotides: 3. The CDR3 spans 13 residues. The germline CDR1 and CDR2 sequences are MDHEN and SYDVKM. CDR3 in DNA: TGTGCCAGCAGTGACAGGGGATTCACTGAAGCTTTCTTT. Protein sequence: CASSDRGFTEAFF.

The chain links TRBV6-5 to TRBJ1-1; no clear D. Germline V gene data show CDR1 as MNHEY and CDR2 as SVGAGI. Trimming stripped 0 bases from V and 3 bases from J, with 5 bases between. The CDR3 extends over 13 amino acids. The CDR3 protein is CASSYSIYTEAFF. CDR3 coding DNA: TGTGCCAGCAGTTACTCTATTTACACTGAAGCTTTCTTT.